This TCR beta chain was obtained from a study of Graves' ophthalmopathy and Graves' hyperthyroidism. For the study at large: Upon initial diagnosis and before any treatment, peripheral blood was collected.

Amplification of TCR beta CDR3 regions used RNA transcripts. Scientists carried out first-round RT-PCR using HTBI primers and then a second-round multiplex PCR. Using its own MiXCR run on the multiplex PCR reads, TCRdb lists one record per CDR3 protein. The data show over 650,000 distinct CDR3 sequences, under 50% seen once. Germline V gene sequence: CDR1 KGHDR, CDR2 SFDVKD. The V end was cut by 5 bases, the J end by 0 bases, with 12 bases between. This CDR3 region has 16 residues. This clonotype was observed many times. The antigen remains undetermined. Notes on the study in general: Blood also contained most of the expanded thyroid clonotypes above 0.001 frequency.

Clinical symptoms and serum thyroxine were used for diagnosis; TRAb, thyroid ultrasound and orbital computed tomography were also relied on. The TCR originated in an adult man with Graves' ophthalmopathy. The chain combines TRBV24-1 with TRBJ2-2, with D perhaps TRBD2 (5 bases). What was sequenced was peripheral blood. DNA for the CDR3: TGTGCCACCAGTGTCGCGGACTGGGCGAACACCGGGGAGCTGTTTTTT. As protein: CATSVADWANTGELFF.